This record covers a single TCR beta chain. The data were produced by immunoSEQ multiplex PCR, yet TCRdb's version contains in-frame clones alone and is incomplete. The sample records about 95,000 clones, roughly nine tenths being singletons. The investigators sampled blood at baseline, at cycle 4 day 1, and at cycle 7 day 1. This entry belongs to a study of OX40 agonist ivuxolimab in advanced cancers. Study-wide background: Three patients responded partially, comprising one with hepatocellular carcinoma and two with cutaneous melanoma.

Germline values: CDR1 MNHNS, CDR2 SASEGT. The CDR3 is made up of 15 amino acids. Trimming shortened V by 7 bases and J by 7 bases, and 23 bases separated the two germline ends. V usage is TRBV6-1 and J usage is TRBJ2-7, with D perhaps given as TRBD1 or TRBD2 (5 bases each). This clonotype was sampled from an adult with an advanced solid tumor such as melanoma, head and neck, liver or kidney cancer. Here the sequenced sample was CD4+ or CD8+ T cells sorted from blood, taken in a trial of the OX40 agonist ivuxolimab. This CDR3 reads CASIPKQVLRGEQYF. The CDR3 nucleotides are TGTGCCAGCATACCTAAACAGGTTTTGAGGGGAGAGCAGTACTTC.